This T cell receptor beta chain is from a study of T cells after yellow fever vaccination. Study observations and caveats: Primary-vaccination clones mostly resurfaced post-booster (96% CD4, roughly 87% CD8).

This clonotype was counted many times. The antigen remains undetermined. V gave up 2 bases and J gave up 13 bases, with 9 bases separating them. This CDR3 contains 12 residues. CDR1 and CDR2 from the germline V gene are MNHEY and SMNVEV (reference sequence). Universal primer sites and UMIs were introduced during 5'RACE template-switching synthesis of TCR cDNA. TCRdb reprocessed the 5' RACE reads with MiXCR, giving one entry per CDR3 protein. The table records roughly 74,000 distinct CDR3 sequences, more than 5.5% of them present only once. The V call is TRBV27, the J call TRBJ1-6; no definite D call. The sequenced sample was CD8+ T cells sorted from PBMCs, obtained 5 to 6 days after the first yellow fever vaccination. The receptor comes from a man younger than 30 who received the YFV17D yellow fever vaccine. CDR3 residues: CASSLKGNPLHF. The CDR3 nucleotides are TGTGCCAGCAGTTTAAAAGGGAATCCCCTCCACTTT.